The rows below give T cell receptor beta chains drawn from one sample of a study of tumor-infiltrating lymphocytes in primary liver carcinoma. One entry per CDR3 protein, called by TCRdb with MiXCR from the multiplex PCR reads. Of 35,000 to 45,000 distinct CDR3 sequences listed, roughly 77% are singletons. Sequencing used tumor-adjacent normal liver tissue. These receptors were collected from a woman aged 25 to 39 with primary liver carcinoma and hepatitis B virus infection. Both conserved end residues are part of each CDR3. The order of the fields is D gene, J gene, clone size, V gene, CDR3 DNA, CDR3 protein. D genes are given only for firm matches. The size of a clone is reported for some rows only, either as once, few or many, or as a class for expanded clones.

d_call: NA
j_call: TRBJ2-2
clone_size: NA
v_call: TRBV7-8
cdr3_nt: NA
cdr3_aa: CASSLVGLGSGELLF

d_call: NA
j_call: TRBJ1-2
clone_size: NA
v_call: TRBV6-1
cdr3_nt: TGTGCCAGTGTCCCTAGGGCAGATAACTATGGCTACACATTC
cdr3_aa: CASVPRADNYGYTF

d_call: TRBD1
j_call: TRBJ2-5
clone_size: many
v_call: TRBV30
cdr3_nt: TGTGCCTGGAGTCCTGGGACAGGGAGCCCGATGGTAGGAGAGACCCAGTACTTC
cdr3_aa: CAWSPGTGSPMVGETQYF

d_call: NA
j_call: TRBJ2-7
clone_size: once
v_call: TRBV6-6
cdr3_nt: TGTCCCAGCACTTCGACAGAATTCTACGAGCAGTATTTC
cdr3_aa: CPSTSTEFYEQYF

d_call: NA
j_call: TRBJ2-6
clone_size: NA
v_call: TRBV6-5
cdr3_nt: TGTGCCAGCAATTACTCTTGGGGGCCTGGGGCCAACGTCCTGACTTTC
cdr3_aa: CASNYSWGPGANVLTF

d_call: TRBD1
j_call: TRBJ2-5
clone_size: once
v_call: TRBV5-1
cdr3_nt: TGCGCAAGCAGCTTGTGGGGCAGGGGGAAAGGGACCCAGTACTTC
cdr3_aa: CASSLWGRGKGTQYF

d_call: NA
j_call: TRBJ2-2
clone_size: NA
v_call: TRBV4-3
cdr3_nt: TGCGCCAGCGGACTTGACACAGGGGAGCTGTTTTTT
cdr3_aa: CASGLDTGELFF

d_call: TRBD2
j_call: TRBJ2-1
clone_size: NA
v_call: TRBV7-9
cdr3_nt: TGTGCCAGGAACTTAGATCTAGCGGGAGGGATGCAGTTCTTC
cdr3_aa: CARNLDLAGGMQFF

d_call: NA
j_call: TRBJ2-1
clone_size: NA
v_call: TRBV15
cdr3_nt: TGTGCCACCAGCAGAGACTGGCTGAAAGAGCAGTTCTTC
cdr3_aa: CATSRDWLKEQFF

d_call: NA
j_call: TRBJ2-2
clone_size: NA
v_call: TRBV9
cdr3_nt: TGCGCCAGCAGCTCGTCGGGACGTACGAACACCGGGGAGCTGTCTTTT
cdr3_aa: CASSSSGRTNTGELSF

d_call: TRBD1
j_call: TRBJ2-5
clone_size: NA
v_call: TRBV6-1
cdr3_nt: TGTGTCAGCAGTGTACTAGGGGGCCCGGAAGTGACCCAGTACTTC
cdr3_aa: CVSSVLGGPEVTQYF

d_call: NA
j_call: TRBJ2-7
clone_size: NA
v_call: TRBV11-1
cdr3_nt: TGTGCCGGCAGCTTAGCGAGGGCCTCCTGCGAGCAGTACTTC
cdr3_aa: CAGSLARASCEQYF

d_call: NA
j_call: TRBJ1-1
clone_size: once
v_call: TRBV5-4
cdr3_nt: TGTGCCAGCAGCTGGGGGTTGGGAGACACTGAAGCTTTCTTT
cdr3_aa: CASSWGLGDTEAFF

d_call: NA
j_call: TRBJ2-1
clone_size: NA
v_call: TRBV4-2
cdr3_nt: TGTGCCAGCAGCCTGGCCTCCAGCTACTACAATGAGCAGTTCTTC
cdr3_aa: CASSLASSYYNEQFF

d_call: NA
j_call: TRBJ2-1
clone_size: few
v_call: TRBV11-2
cdr3_nt: TGTGCCAGCAGCTTAGGCTACCACGATGAGCAGTTCTTC
cdr3_aa: CASSLGYHDEQFF